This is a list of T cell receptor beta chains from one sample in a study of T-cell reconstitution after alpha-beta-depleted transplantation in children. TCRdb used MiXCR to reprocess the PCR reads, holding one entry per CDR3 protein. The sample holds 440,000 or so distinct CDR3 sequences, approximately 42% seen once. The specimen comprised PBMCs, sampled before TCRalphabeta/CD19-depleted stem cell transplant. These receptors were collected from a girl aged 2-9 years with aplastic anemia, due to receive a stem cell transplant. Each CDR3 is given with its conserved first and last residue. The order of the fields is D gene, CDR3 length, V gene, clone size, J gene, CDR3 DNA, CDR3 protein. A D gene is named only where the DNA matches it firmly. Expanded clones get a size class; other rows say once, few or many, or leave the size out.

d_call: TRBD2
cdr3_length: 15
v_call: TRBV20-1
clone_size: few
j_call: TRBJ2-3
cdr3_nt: TGCAGTGCCCACCAACTAGCGGCCCGGAGAGATACGCAGTATTTT
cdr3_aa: CSAHQLAARRDTQYF

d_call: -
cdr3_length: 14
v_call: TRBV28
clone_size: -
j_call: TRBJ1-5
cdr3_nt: TGTGCCAGCAGATCATCAGGACTCAATCAGCCCCAGCATTTT
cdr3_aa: CASRSSGLNQPQHF

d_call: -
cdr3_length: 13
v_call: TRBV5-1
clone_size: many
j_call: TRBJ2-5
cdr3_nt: TGCGCCAGCAGCTTGCAGGGAAGGGAGACCCAGTACTTC
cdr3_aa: CASSLQGRETQYF

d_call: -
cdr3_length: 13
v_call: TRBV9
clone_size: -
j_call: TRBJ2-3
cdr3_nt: TGTGCCAGCAGCGCGGGCAACACAGATACGCAGTATTTT
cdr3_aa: CASSAGNTDTQYF

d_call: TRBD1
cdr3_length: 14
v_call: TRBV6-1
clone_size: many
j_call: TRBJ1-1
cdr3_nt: TGTGCCAGCGTCGACACAGGGGGCGAGGCTGAAGCTTTCTTT
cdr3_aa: CASVDTGGEAEAFF

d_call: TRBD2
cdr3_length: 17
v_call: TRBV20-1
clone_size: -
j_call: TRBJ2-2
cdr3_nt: TGCAGTGCTAGAGATCGGATAGCGGGAGGGTCAACGGGGGAGCTGTTTTTT
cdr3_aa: CSARDRIAGGSTGELFF

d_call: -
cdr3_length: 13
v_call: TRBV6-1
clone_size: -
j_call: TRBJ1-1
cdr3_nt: TGTGCCAGCAGGTCGTTCATGAACACTGAAGCTTTCTTT
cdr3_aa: CASRSFMNTEAFF

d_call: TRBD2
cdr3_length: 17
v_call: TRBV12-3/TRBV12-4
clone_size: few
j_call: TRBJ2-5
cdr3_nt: TGTGCCAGCAGTTTCGGGTTAGGCGGGAGGAGCTGGGAGACCCAGTACTTC
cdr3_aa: CASSFGLGGRSWETQYF

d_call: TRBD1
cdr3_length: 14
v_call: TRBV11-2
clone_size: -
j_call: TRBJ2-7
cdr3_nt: TGTGCCATCAGCTTAGGGGGCAAAATCTACGAGCAGTACTTC
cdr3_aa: CAISLGGKIYEQYF

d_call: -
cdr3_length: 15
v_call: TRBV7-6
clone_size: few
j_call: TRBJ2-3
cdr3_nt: TGTGCCAGCAGCTTAGCAGGGCACGGAGGAGATACGCAGTATTTT
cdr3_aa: CASSLAGHGGDTQYF

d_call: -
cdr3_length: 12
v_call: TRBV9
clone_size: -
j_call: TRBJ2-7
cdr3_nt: TGTGCCAGCAGCCGTAGCAATCGCGAGCAGTACTTC
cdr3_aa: CASSRSNREQYF

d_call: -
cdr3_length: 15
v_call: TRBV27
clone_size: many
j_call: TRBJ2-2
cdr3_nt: TGTGCCAGCGCCATCGGGACGCTTAACACCGGGGAGCTGTTTTTT
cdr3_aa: CASAIGTLNTGELFF

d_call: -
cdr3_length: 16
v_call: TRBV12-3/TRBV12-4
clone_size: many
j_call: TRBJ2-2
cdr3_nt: TGTGCCAGCAGTTTGACAGATCTCCGGGGGACCGGGGAGCTGTTTTTT
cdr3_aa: CASSLTDLRGTGELFF

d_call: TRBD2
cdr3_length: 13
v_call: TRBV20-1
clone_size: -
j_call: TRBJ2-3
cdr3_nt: TGCAGTGCTCCTAGCGGGGGCACAGATACGCAGTATTTT
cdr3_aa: CSAPSGGTDTQYF

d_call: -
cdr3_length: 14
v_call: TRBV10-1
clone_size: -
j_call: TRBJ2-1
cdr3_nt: TGCGCCAGCAGCGGTAATAACGAGAATGATGAGCAGTTCTTC
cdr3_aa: CASSGNNENDEQFF

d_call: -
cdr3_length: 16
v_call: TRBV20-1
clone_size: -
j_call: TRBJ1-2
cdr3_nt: TGCAGTGCTAGAGACAAAACTGCCGGGACACTTTATGGCTACACCTTC
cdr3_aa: CSARDKTAGTLYGYTF

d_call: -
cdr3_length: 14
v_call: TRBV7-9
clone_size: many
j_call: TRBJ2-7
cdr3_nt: TGTGCCAGCAGCTTAGAGGGTAGGGCCTACGAGCAGTACTTC
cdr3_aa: CASSLEGRAYEQYF

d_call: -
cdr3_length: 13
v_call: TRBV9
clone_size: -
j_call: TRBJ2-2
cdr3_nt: TGTGCCAGCAATGAGGCGCTCACCGGGGAGCTGTTTTTT
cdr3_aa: CASNEALTGELFF

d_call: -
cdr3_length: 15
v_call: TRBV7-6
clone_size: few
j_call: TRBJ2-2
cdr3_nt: TGTGCCAGCAGCTTACGAGGGTCGAACACCGGGGAGCTGTTTTTT
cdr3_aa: CASSLRGSNTGELFF

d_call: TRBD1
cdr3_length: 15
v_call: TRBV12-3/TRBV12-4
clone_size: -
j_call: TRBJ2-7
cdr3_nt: TGTGCCAGCAGTTTGGCCGGGACAGGGGCCGGCGAGCAGTACTTC
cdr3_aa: CASSLAGTGAGEQYF

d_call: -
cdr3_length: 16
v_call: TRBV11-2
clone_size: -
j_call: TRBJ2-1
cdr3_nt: TGTGCCAGCAGCTTATCGCACCCGAGCTCCTACAATGAGCAGTTCTTC
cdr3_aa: CASSLSHPSSYNEQFF

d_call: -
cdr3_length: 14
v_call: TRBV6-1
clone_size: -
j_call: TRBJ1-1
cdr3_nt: TGTGCCAGCAGTATGGACGGGATGAACACTGAAGCTTTCTTT
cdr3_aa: CASSMDGMNTEAFF

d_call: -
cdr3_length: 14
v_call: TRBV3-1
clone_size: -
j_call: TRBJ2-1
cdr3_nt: TGTGCCAGCAGCTTTTCCACAGGGCCCGATGAGCAGTTCTTC
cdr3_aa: CASSFSTGPDEQFF

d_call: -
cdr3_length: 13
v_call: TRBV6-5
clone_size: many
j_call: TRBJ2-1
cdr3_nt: TGTGCCAGCAGTACCGACTCCTACAATGAGCAGTTCTTC
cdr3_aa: CASSTDSYNEQFF